The 5 T cell receptor beta chains below were found in one sample sequenced in a study of Ad26.COV2.S vaccination and SARS-CoV-2 variants. The treatment here: roughly 18 received Ad26.COV2.S at low or high dose, single or two shots; about 5 received placebo; per-sample allocation not given. Repertoires come from day 63 after the first vaccine or placebo injection. Data came from immunoSEQ multiplex PCR; TCRdb stores just in-frame clones and leaves some out. The data hold about 450,000 clones, with 75% to 90% observed a single time. Source: peripheral blood, taken in a trial of Ad26.COV2.S vaccine versus placebo. The receptors originated from a person aged 18-60 years who received the Ad26.COV2.S COVID-19 vaccine or a placebo.

The chain carries TRBV30 and TRBJ1-3; weak D call: TRBD1 (6 bases). V lost 4 bases and J 2 bases, leaving 9 bases between the germline ends. The CDR3 has 13 residues. CDR1 and CDR2 from the germline V gene are GTSNPN and SVGIG (reference sequence). The CDR3 loop reads CAWNRDPGNTIYF. The CDR3 nucleotides read TGTGCCTGGAACAGGGACCCTGGAAACACCATATATTTT.

The CDR3 reads CASTHREGTGELFF. As DNA, the CDR3 is TGTGCCAGCACTCACAGGGAGGGCACCGGGGAGCTGTTTTTT. V is TRBV5-6 and J is TRBJ2-2; tentatively, D is TRBD2 (7 bases). Trimming took off 6 bases at V and 4 bases at J, with 13 bases between the two ends. CDR3 size: 14 residues. Germline V gives CDR1 SGHDT, CDR2 YYEEEE.

This rearrangement joins TRBV4-3 to TRBJ1-4; D unresolved. The germline V and J ends were trimmed by 2 bases and 5 bases, with 6 bases remaining between them. CDR1 LGHNA and CDR2 YSLEER come from the germline V gene. The CDR3 totals 13 residues. CDR3 region: CASSQKPNEKLFF. Written as DNA, the CDR3 is TGCGCCAGCAGCCAAAAACCCAATGAAAAACTGTTTTTT.

The gene calls are TRBV11-1 and TRBJ2-5; no clear D gene. In germline, CDR1 is SGHAT, CDR2 FQDESV (reference sequence). CDR3 length equals 13 residues. V was clipped by 5 bases and J by 5 bases, with 12 bases between them. DNA for the CDR3: TGTGCCAGCAGCCCGATACCCCGGGAGACCCAGTACTTC. This gives the protein CASSPIPRETQYF.

The genes are TRBV7-2 and TRBJ2-5; 9 nucleotides match TRBD2. V gave up 2 bases and J gave up 3 bases; unmatched junction bases: 10. Germline V gives CDR1 SGHTA, CDR2 FQGNSA. This CDR3 contains 17 residues. The CDR3 DNA reads as TGTGCCAGCAGCTTAAACGCGGGAGGGCCAATAGAAGAGACCCAGTACTTC. Translated: CASSLNAGGPIEETQYF.